This T cell receptor (beta chain) was observed in a study of Ad26.COV2.S vaccination and SARS-CoV-2 variants. Across the study: Intramuscularly, Ad26.COV2.S was given either once or twice, 56 days apart.

General study findings and limits: It is possible that the TCR breadth and depth analyses underestimated the total T cell responses.

This CDR3 is 15 amino acids long. Germline CDR1 is MNHNY and CDR2 is SVGAGI (reference sequence). The V gene lost 4 bases and the J gene lost 8 bases, with 15 bases spanning the gap. Profiling relied on immunoSEQ multiplex PCR, and the TCRdb table lists in-frame clones only, not all of them. This sample has about 350,000 clones; about 85% occur once, and the top ten carry 6.4%. The treatment denotes: roughly 19 received Ad26.COV2.S at low or high dose, single or two shots; roughly five received placebo; per-sample allocation not given. At day 63 after the first vaccine or placebo injection, samples were drawn. Details on this clone: Its antigen is not identified.

This receptor was obtained from a person between 18 and 60 years old who received the Ad26.COV2.S COVID-19 vaccine or a placebo. The sequencing used peripheral blood, collected in a trial of Ad26.COV2.S vaccine versus placebo. J is TRBJ1-6 and V is TRBV6-6, with D maybe TRBD1 (5 bases). CDR3 region: CASSSSGGTDSPLHF. CDR3 coding DNA: TGTGCCAGCAGTTCCAGTGGGGGGACCGATTCACCCCTCCACTTT.